The clone carrying this T cell receptor beta chain was seen more than once but under ten times. The antigen is not known. The CDR3 sequence is 12 residues long. Germline lookup yields CDR1 WNHNN and CDR2 SYGVQD (reference sequence). Trimming removed 3 bases from V and 10 bases from J, with 12 bases in between. The data were taken from a study of metastatic and nonmetastatic thyroid tumors. On the study more broadly: Across peripheral blood and tumor or nodule tissue samples taken from malignant and benign thyroid patients, the repertoires were compared with one another.

General study results and limits: When malignant thyroid tumors were compared with benign nodules, TCR beta diversity was reportedly significantly higher in the malignant tumors. This held in both blood and tumor samples.

Nobody among the patients had been given any treatment before thyroid surgery. How the authors handled the data: To classify distant metastasis in papillary thyroid cancer, a model was built from CDR3 differences across clinicopathological groups. Using MiXCR, TCRdb reanalyzed the PCR reads. The V and J calls reflect TCRdb's pipeline rather than the authors' work. The sample has roughly 20,000 clones, under 35% seen once. The sample comprised tumor tissue. The sequence came from a female donor with papillary thyroid cancer or a benign thyroid nodule (not recorded which). Some clones in this sample may be carry-over from other donors' samples. This sequence joins TRBV10-1 and TRBJ1-1, with no clear D. The CDR3 is CASSESFEGAFF. As DNA, the CDR3 is TGCGCCAGCAGTGAATCTTTCGAGGGAGCTTTCTTT.